The rows below give T cell receptor beta chains drawn from one sample of a study of blood T cell repertoires in COVID-19. Only in-frame clones appear in the TCRdb table, and some are missing; sequencing was by immunoSEQ multiplex PCR. The top ten clones hold 4.1% of a sample with more than 200,000 clones, around nine tenths of them seen once. The sequencing sample was made of PBMCs or T cells enriched from blood (not recorded which). The source is a woman in her thirties who had recovered from COVID-19. Each CDR3 is given with its conserved first and last residue.

TRBV9	CASSVGTMNTEAFF
TRBV4-3	CASSQAGTPDTQYF
TRBV6-2/TRBV6-3	CASSYSKGGYGNTIYF
TRBV7-2	CASSLASGGSQPQHF
TRBV7-9	CASSSTGFEQYF
TRBV12-3/TRBV12-4	CASSFGNQPQHF
TRBV5-8	CASRSGQGSGDTQYF
TRBV5-1	CASSLDGTANQPQHF
TRBV30	CAWTGQGEKLFF
TRBV27	CASSLTAGGLVTEAFF
TRBV11-2	CASSLGGGLEKLFF
TRBV6-5	CASSNQRGAYEQYF
TRBV19	CASSIDTGTGFYEQYF
TRBV28	CASSSTGYEQYF
TRBV5-4	CASSPDYTVSTDTQYF
TRBV27	CASSEGGSGNQPQHF
TRBV7-9	CASSPQGHTEAFF
TRBV9	CASSVGGANTEAFF
TRBV5-5	CASRSPSGGSGRETQYF
TRBV4-1	CASSQPRGDYGYTF
TRBV25-1	CASGLADTQYF
TRBV5-1	CASSLDRGNSYEQYF
TRBV12-3/TRBV12-4	CASTGDRTYGYTF
TRBV6-5	CASSYSSRGSGNTIYF
TRBV7-7	CASSLGSGATDTQYF
TRBV7-6	CASSLNLAQEGAEAFF
TRBV7-2	CASSLNPGHLNNSPLHF
TRBV19	CASSTTGGNQPQHF
TRBV4-3	CASSHRTGSSYEQYF
TRBV5-1	CASRQGGGDAFF
TRBV5-1	CASSLSGGSGTEAFF
TRBV18	CASSQYRGDYGYTF
TRBV28	CASSLFGSGMNEQFF
TRBV2	CASSLQTSAQETQYF
TRBV28	CASSFPQGANTGELFF
TRBV7-8	CASSLNGAEEQFF
TRBV7-8	CASSLATGFYGYTF
TRBV7-3	CASSPPGQLMNTEAFF
TRBV28	CASSLPLRDRNYGYTF
TRBV5-8	CASSSLYQWDLRNEQFF
TRBV11-1	CASSPGTFYGYTF
TRBV5-4	CASSLNQGAAEAFF
TRBV11-2	CASKLAELTYEQYF
TRBV28	CASILGGAGNTGELFF
TRBV6-5	CASSFFSGLAYEQFF
TRBV28	CASSLGGPEAFF
TRBV2	CASSLKREGPNNEQFF
TRBV6-5	CASSPSGVTEAFF
TRBV28	CASSLPLRLAENIQYF
TRBV5-1	CASSLGTSGSNNEQFF
TRBV4-3	CASSQDVTSPLYGYTF
TRBV30	CACRGETQYF
TRBV4-3	CASSQDGGGETQYF